This T cell receptor beta chain was found in a study of shared clonotypes between healthy human individuals. In the study overall: The people who gave samples were a couple of women and a few men aged 18 to 49.

On this clone itself: The same CDR3 is also encoded by other DNA sequences in this sample.

TCRdb's table, derived via immunoSEQ multiplex PCR, lists solely in-frame clones and lacks some. The top ten hold more than 9.5% of the sample, which has about 490,000 clones, 65% to 85% seen once. There are 14 residues in the CDR3. V was pared by 1 base and J by 0 bases, with 8 bases between. Germline assignment: CDR1 SGDLS and CDR2 YYNGEE. The sequence was collected from a woman in her thirties or forties in good health. Some clones in this sample may be carry-over from other donors' samples. The sequenced sample consisted of PBMCs. The chain combines TRBV9 with TRBJ2-7, with D tentatively TRBD1 (5 bases). CDR3 sequence (DNA): TGTGCCAGCAGCGTATCGACAGCCTCCTACGAGCAGTACTTC. Residues: CASSVSTASYEQYF.